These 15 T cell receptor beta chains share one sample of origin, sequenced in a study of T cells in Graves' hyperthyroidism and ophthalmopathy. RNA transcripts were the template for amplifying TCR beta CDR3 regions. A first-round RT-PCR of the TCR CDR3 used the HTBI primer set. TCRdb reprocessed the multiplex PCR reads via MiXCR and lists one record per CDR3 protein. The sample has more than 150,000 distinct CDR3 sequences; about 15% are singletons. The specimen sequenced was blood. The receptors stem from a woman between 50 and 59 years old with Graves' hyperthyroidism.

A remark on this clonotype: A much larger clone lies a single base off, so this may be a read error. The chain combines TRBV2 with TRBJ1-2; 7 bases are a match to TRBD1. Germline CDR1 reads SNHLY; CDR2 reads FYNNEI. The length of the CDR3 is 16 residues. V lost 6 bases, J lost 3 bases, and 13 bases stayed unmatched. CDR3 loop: CASRSGQAPSDYGYTF. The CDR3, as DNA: TGTGCCAGCAGGTCTGGACAGGCGCCTTCTGACTATGGCTACACCTTC. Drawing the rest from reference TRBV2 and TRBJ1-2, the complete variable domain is EPEVTQTPSHQVTQMGQEVILRCVPISNHLYFYWYRQILGQKVEFLVSFYNNEISEKSEIFDDQFSVERPDGSNFTLKIRSTKLEDSAMYFCASRSGQAPSDYGYTFGSGTRLTVV.

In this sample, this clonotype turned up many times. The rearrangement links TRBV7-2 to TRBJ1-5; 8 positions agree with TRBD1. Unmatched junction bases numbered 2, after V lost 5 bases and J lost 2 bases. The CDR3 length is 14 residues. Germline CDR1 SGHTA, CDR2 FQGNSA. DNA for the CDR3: TGTGCCAGCAGCCCACAGGGGGGCAATCAGCCCCAGCATTTT. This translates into CASSPQGGNQPQHF.

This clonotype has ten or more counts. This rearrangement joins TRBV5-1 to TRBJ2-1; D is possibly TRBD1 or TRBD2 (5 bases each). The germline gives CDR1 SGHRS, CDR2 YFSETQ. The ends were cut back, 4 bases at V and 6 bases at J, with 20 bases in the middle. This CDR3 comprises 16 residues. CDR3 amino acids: CASSEIIPTGANEQFF. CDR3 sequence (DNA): TGCGCCAGCAGCGAAATAATCCCCACCGGGGCCAATGAGCAGTTCTTC.

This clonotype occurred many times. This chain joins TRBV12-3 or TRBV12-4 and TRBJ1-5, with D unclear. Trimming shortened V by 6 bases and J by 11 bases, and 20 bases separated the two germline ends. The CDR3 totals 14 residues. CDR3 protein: CASRKESSMGAQHF. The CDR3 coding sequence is TGTGCCAGCAGGAAAGAAAGCTCGATGGGAGCCCAGCATTTT.

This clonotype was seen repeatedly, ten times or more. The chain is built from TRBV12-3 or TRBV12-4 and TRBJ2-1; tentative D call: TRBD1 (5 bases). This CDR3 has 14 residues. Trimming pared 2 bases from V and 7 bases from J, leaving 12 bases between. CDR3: CASSLLQGWNEQFF. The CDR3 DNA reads TGTGCCAGCAGTTTACTGCAGGGATGGAATGAGCAGTTCTTC.

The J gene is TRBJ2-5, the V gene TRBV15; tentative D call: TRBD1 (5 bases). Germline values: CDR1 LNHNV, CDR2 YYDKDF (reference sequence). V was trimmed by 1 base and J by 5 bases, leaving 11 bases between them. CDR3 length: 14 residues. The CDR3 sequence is CATSRVGVGETQYF. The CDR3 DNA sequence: TGTGCCACCAGCAGAGTAGGGGTGGGGGAGACCCAGTACTTC.

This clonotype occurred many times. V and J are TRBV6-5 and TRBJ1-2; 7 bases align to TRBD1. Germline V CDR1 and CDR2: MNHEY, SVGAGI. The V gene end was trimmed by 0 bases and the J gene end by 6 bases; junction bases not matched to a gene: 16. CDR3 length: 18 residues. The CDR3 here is CASSYSGYTGDILDGYTF. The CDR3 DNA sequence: TGTGCCAGCAGTTACTCAGGGTATACAGGGGATATCCTTGATGGCTACACCTTC.

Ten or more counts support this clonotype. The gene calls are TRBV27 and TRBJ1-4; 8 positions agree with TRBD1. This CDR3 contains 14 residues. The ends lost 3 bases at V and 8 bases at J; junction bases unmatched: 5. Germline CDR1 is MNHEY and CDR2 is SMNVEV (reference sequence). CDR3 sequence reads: CASSFLRTGEKLFF. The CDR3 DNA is TGTGCCAGCAGTTTCCTCCGGACAGGGGAAAAACTGTTTTTT.

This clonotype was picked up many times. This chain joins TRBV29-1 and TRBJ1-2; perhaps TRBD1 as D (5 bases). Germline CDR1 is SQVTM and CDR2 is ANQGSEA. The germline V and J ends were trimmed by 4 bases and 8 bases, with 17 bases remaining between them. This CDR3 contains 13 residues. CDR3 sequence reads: CSVADTPNKGYTF. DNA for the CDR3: TGCAGCGTTGCGGACACACCAAACAAGGGCTACACCTTC.

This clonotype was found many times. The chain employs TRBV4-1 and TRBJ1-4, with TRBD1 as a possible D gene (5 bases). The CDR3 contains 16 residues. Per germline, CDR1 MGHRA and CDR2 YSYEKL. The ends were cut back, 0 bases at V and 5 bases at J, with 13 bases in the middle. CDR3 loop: CASSQEGGVPNEKLFF. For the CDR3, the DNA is TGCGCCAGCAGCCAAGAAGGAGGGGTTCCGAATGAAAAACTGTTTTTT.

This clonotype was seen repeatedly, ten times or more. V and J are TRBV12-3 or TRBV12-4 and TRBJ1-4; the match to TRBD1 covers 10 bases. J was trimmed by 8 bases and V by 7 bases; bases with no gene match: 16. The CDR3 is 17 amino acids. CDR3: CASITGQGPIVAEKLFF. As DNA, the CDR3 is TGTGCCAGCATCACGGGACAGGGGCCGATCGTCGCGGAAAAACTGTTTTTT.

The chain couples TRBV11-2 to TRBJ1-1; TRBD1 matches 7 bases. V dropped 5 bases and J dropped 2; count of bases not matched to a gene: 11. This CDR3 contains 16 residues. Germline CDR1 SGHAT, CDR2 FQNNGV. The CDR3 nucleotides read TGTGCCAGCAGCCGACCGGGACAGAGGGTTAACACTGAAGCTTTCTTT. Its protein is CASSRPGQRVNTEAFF.

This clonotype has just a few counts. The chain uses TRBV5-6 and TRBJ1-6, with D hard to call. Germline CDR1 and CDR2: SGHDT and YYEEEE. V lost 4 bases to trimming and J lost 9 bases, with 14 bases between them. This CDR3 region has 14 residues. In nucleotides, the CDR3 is TGTGCCAGCAGCCCGGCTTTTACGGTTTCACCCCTCCACTTT. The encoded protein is CASSPAFTVSPLHF.

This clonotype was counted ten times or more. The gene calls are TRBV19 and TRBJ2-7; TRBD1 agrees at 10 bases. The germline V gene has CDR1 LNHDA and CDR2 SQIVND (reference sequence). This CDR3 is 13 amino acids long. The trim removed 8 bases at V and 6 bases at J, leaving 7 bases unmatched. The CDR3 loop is CASALDRGREQYF. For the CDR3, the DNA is TGTGCCAGTGCACTTGACAGGGGGCGCGAGCAGTACTTC.

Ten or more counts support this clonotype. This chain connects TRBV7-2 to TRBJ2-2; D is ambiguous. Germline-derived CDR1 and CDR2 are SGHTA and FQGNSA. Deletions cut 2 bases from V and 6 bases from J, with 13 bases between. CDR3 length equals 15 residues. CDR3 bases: TGTGCCAGCAGCTTAAGCCCTCCTGGGTCCGGGGAGCTGTTTTTT. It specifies CASSLSPPGSGELFF.